The TCR beta chain under discussion was sequenced for a study of cytomegalovirus exposure and HLA in healthy donors. Notes on the study in general: Sequencing likely produced, as an artifact, a cluster of highly shared sequence variants.

When sampled, the donors appeared nominally healthy, though they likely had unrecorded immune exposures. With respect to this clone: Its antigen is unidentified.

PCR employed 60 Vbeta and 13 Jbeta primers. Generated by immunoSEQ multiplex PCR, the TCRdb table keeps only in-frame clones and is missing some. The table shows some 130,000 clones, with 60% to 80% occurring only once. Germline CDR1 LNHDA, CDR2 SQIVND (reference sequence). The CDR3 has 16 residues. Trimming at V came to 0 bases and at J to 1 base, leaving 3 bases not matched to a gene. The sequenced sample consisted of PBMCs. This sequence originates from a man aged 25 to 40 in good health and CMV-seronegative. The chain recombines TRBV19 with TRBJ2-4, with 7 bases that match TRBD2. The CDR3 reads CASSIEVGGAKNIQYF. The CDR3 region has the DNA TGTGCCAGTAGTATAGAGGTGGGAGGGGCCAAAAACATTCAGTACTTC.